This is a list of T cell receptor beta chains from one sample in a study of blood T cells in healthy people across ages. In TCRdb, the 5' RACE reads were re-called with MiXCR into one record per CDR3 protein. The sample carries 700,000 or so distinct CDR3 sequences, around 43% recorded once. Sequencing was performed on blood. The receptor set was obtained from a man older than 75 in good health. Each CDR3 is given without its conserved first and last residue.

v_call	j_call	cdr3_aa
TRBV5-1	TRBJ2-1	ASTGLGGGRNEQF
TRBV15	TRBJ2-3	ATSSRVSVDAQY
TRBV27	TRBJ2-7	ASSLSSSPSVAGNEQY
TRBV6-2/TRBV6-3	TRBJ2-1	ASSTPDRRIQGQF
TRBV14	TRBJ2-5	ASSPALTSGGKETQY
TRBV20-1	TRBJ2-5	SARDLGWETQY
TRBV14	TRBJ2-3	ASSARTGGPDTQY
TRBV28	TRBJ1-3	ASSSPAGNTIY
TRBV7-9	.	ASSKPGSAHEQY
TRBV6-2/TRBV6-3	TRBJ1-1	ASRNRPEGEAF
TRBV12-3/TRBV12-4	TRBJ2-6	ASSGSGANVLT
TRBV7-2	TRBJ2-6	ASSFKQGFGANVLT
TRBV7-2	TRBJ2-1	ASSSRNLLYEQF
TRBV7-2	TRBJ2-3	ASSLAPVRGDSDTQY
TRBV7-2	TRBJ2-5	ASSPSLNQETQY
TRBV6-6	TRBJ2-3	AASGSADTQY
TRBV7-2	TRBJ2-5	ASSLARTQGDEQY
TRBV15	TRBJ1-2	ATSRDLQQDGYT
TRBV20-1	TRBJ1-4	SAQQGTNEKLF
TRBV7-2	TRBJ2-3	ASSVAGSDTQY
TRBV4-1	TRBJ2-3	ASSQAPSGQSTDTQY
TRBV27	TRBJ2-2	ASRFQGLTGELF
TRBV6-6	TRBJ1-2	ASTPRDRGSYGYT
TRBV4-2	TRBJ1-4	ASSQEEGVREKLF
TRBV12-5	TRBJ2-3	ASEGWTDTQY
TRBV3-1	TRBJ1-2	ASSQDIRGTGYT
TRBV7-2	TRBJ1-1	ASSLELGGTEAF
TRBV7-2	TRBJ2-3	ASNLGLAGLGDTQY
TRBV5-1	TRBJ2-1	ASSEDRAISLF
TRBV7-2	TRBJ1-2	ASSSRQGQGNGYT
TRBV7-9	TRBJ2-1	ASSPLAGGMGEQF